The source of this T cell receptor beta chain is a study of T cell changes during pregnancy in multiple sclerosis (dated by TCRdb to between 2018 and 2021). Study-wide context: Changes in the T cell repertoire over the course of pregnancy were examined in this study in women with multiple sclerosis.

The germline V and J ends show losses of 4 bases and 3 bases respectively, and no gene match explains 4 bases of the junction. Based on the germline V gene (reference sequence), the CDR1 and CDR2 sequences are SGHNT and YYREEE. Spanning cysteine to phenylalanine, the CDR3 consists of 13 amino acids. The read is trimmed to its CDR3 DNA, 39 bases read in frame from base 1. Receptor amplification or capture employed the immunoSEQ multiplex PCR assay. TCRdb re-hosts the immuneACCESS table, in-frame sequences only. Its copies lack some clones; in the studies checked, an unresolved V gene accounts for under half of them, and the cause for the rest is not known. Recorded for this sample are roughly 100,000 clones; about nine tenths of them occurred a single time. Roughly 1.7% of the sample is held by the ten biggest clonotypes. As regards this clone: Its antigen has not been determined. No qualities accompany the bases; no much larger clone lies one base away.

The sequence derives from a female donor in good health, enrolled as a control in a pregnancy study. Here the sequenced sample was peripheral blood, taken after pregnancy. Recombination connected TRBV5-4 to TRBJ2-7; 7 middle bases align to TRBD1. The DNA sequence is TGTGCCAGCAGCCCCCGGGACAGCTACGAGCAGTACTTC. Translated, it reads CASSPRDSYEQYF.